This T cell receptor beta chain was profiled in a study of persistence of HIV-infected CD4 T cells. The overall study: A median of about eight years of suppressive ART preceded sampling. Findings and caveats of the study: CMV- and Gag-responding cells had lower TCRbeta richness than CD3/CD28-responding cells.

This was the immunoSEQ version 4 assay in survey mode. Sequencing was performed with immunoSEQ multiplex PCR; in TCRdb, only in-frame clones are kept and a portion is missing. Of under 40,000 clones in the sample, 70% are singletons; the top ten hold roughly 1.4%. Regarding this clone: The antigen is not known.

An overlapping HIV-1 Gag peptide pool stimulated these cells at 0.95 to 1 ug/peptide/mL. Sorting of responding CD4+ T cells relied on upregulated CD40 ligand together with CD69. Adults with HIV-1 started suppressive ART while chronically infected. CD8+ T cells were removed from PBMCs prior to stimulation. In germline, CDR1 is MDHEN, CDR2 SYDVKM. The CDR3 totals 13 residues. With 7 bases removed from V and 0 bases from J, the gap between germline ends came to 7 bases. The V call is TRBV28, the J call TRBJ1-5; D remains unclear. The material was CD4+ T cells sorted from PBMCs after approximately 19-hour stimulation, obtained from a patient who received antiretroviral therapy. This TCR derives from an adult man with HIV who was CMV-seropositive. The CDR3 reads CASTLYSNQPQHF. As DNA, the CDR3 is TGTGCCAGCACCCTTTATAGCAATCAGCCCCAGCATTTT.